These 10 T cell receptor beta chains share one sample of origin, sequenced in a study of blood T cell repertoires in COVID-19. Assay: immunoSEQ multiplex PCR; the TCRdb copy retains only in-frame clones and omits some. The sample has fewer than 250,000 clones, roughly four fifths seen once; the top ten hold roughly 12%. What was sequenced was peripheral blood. Receptors originate from a woman in her thirties or forties with acute or convalescent COVID-19.

The CDR3 region has the DNA TGTGCCAGCAGTGGTGTGGGAGGGCCGATAGATACGCAGTATTTT. Protein: CASSGVGGPIDTQYF. The chain joins TRBV2 to TRBJ2-3; 7 bases align to TRBD2. The CDR3 totals 15 residues. V gave up 4 bases and J gave up 5 bases; unmatched junction bases: 9. Germline-derived CDR1 and CDR2 are SNHLY and FYNNEI.

The CDR3 bases are TGTGCCAGCAGGGGCCCCGGGGATTCACCCCTCCACTTT. Its protein is CASRGPGDSPLHF. V usage is TRBV2 and J usage is TRBJ1-6; D not resolved. Trimming pared 6 bases from V and 8 bases from J, leaving 11 bases between. In germline, CDR1 is SNHLY, CDR2 FYNNEI. The CDR3 contains 13 residues.

The gene calls are TRBV7-6 and TRBJ1-2, with a possible D match to TRBD1 (5 bases). V was shortened by 1 base and J by 5 bases, with 14 bases between the two germline ends. Germline lookup yields CDR1 SGHVS and CDR2 FNYEAQ. The CDR3 sequence is 15 residues long. The CDR3 reads CASSLELSGMYGYTF. In DNA form, the CDR3 reads TGTGCCAGCAGCTTAGAACTGTCAGGGATGTATGGCTACACCTTC.

The chain joins TRBV7-9 to TRBJ1-5; 9 bases map to TRBD1. Germline assignment: CDR1 SEHNR and CDR2 FQNEAQ (reference sequence). The V and J ends lost 4 bases and 4 bases, in that order; junction bases with no gene match: 2. The CDR3 length is 14 residues. The CDR3 DNA is TGTGCCAGCAGCTCCGGGACAGGGAATCAGCCCCAGCATTTT. It is translated as CASSSGTGNQPQHF.

CDR3 sequence: CASSKGGRDTEAFF. The DNA of the CDR3 is TGTGCCAGTAGTAAAGGGGGACGCGACACTGAAGCTTTCTTT. The chain is built from TRBV19 and TRBJ1-1; weak D call: TRBD1 (6 bases). Looked up from germline, CDR1 is LNHDA and CDR2 is SQIVND (reference sequence). The length of the CDR3 is 14 residues. Trimming cost V 4 bases and J 3 bases, with 12 bases left between them.

This clone was seen once. V and J are TRBV10-1 and TRBJ1-5; D call uncertain. In germline, CDR1 is WNHNN, CDR2 SYGVQD (reference sequence). The CDR3 length is 13 residues. Trimming removed 8 bases from V and 0 bases from J, with 8 bases in between. The CDR3: CASPFYSNQPQHF. CDR3 DNA: TGCGCCAGCCCGTTTTATAGCAATCAGCCCCAGCATTTT.

The chain carries TRBV9 and TRBJ1-2; 9 bases fit TRBD1. Germline-derived CDR1 and CDR2 are SGDLS and YYNGEE. CDR3 length: 15 amino acids. J was trimmed by 4 bases and V by 3 bases; bases with no gene match: 7. The CDR3, as DNA: TGTGCCAGCAGCGGAGGGACAGGGCCATCCTATGGCTACACCTTC. Its protein is CASSGGTGPSYGYTF.

The chain uses TRBV3-1 (or the pseudogene TRBV3-2) and TRBJ2-5; D is perhaps TRBD2 (6 bases). CDR3 length equals 12 residues. Germline CDR1 is LGHDT and CDR2 is YNNKEL (reference sequence). V lost 3 bases and J lost 4, with 6 bases in between. The CDR3 is CASSQGGETQYF. CDR3 nucleotides: TGTGCCAGCAGCCAGGGGGGAGAGACCCAGTACTTC.

J is TRBJ1-2 and V is TRBV11-2; D is perhaps TRBD1 (5 bases). The germline V gene has CDR1 SGHAT and CDR2 FQNNGV. Trimming left V 5 bases short and J 4 bases short, with 14 bases between. The CDR3 length is 14 residues. CDR3 in amino acids: CASSPDQGFYGYTF. The CDR3 coding sequence is TGTGCCAGCAGCCCAGATCAGGGTTTCTATGGCTACACCTTC.

The chain links TRBV12-3 or TRBV12-4 to TRBJ1-3; D is unclear. The ends were cut back, 4 bases at V and 11 bases at J, with 6 bases in the middle. The CDR3 consists of 10 residues. The CDR3 loop is CASSYGAIYF. CDR3 sequence (DNA): TGTGCCAGCAGTTATGGAGCCATATATTTT.